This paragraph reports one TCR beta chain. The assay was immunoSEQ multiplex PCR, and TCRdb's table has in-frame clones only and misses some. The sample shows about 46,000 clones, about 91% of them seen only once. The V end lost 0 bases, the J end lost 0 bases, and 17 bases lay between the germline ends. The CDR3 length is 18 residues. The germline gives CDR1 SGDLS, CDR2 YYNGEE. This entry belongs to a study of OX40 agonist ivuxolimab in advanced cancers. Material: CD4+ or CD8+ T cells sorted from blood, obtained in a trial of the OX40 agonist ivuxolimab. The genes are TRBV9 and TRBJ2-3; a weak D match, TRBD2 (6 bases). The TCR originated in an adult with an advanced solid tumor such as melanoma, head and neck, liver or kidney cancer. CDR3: CASSVGPGVGGSTDTQYF. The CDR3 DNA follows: TGTGCCAGCAGCGTAGGACCCGGGGTCGGGGGTAGCACAGATACGCAGTATTTT. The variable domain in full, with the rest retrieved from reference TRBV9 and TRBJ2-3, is DSGVTQTPKHLITATGQRVTLRCSPRSGDLSVYWYQQSLDQGLQFLIQYYNGEERAKGNILERFSAQQFPDLHSELNLSSLELGDSALYFCASSVGPGVGGSTDTQYFGPGTRLTVL.